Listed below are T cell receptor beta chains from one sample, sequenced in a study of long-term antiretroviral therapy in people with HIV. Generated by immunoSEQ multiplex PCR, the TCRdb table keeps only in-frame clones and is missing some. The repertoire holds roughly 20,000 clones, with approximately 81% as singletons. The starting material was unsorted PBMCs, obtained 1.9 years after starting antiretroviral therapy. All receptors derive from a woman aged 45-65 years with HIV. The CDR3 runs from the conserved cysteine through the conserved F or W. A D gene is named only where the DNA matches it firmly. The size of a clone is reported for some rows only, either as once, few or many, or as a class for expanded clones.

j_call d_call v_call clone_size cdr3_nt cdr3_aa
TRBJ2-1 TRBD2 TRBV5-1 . TGCGCCAGCAGATCTCGGGGGGGATCATACAATGAGCAGTTCTTC CASRSRGGSYNEQFF
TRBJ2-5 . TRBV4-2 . TGTGCCAGCAGCCAAGATGGTCCGGCTATCCTAGAGACCCAGTACTTC CASSQDGPAILETQYF
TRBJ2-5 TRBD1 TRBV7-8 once TGTGCCAGCAGCCCTAGGGGACAGGGTTTTTTGCAAGAGACCCAGTACTTC CASSPRGQGFLQETQYF
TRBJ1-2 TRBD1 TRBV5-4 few TGTGCCAGCAGCTTGTTGGGACAGGGGGCCTATGGCTACACCTTC CASSLLGQGAYGYTF
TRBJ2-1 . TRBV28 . TGTGCCAGCACCCCCCTTGGGTTCTCCTACAATGAGCAGTTCTTC CASTPLGFSYNEQFF
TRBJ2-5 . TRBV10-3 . TGTGCCATCAGTGATGTGGGCGGAAAAGAGACCCAGTACTTC CAISDVGGKETQYF
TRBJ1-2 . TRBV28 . TGTGCCACTCGATCCGCAGTTGGCTCGGGGGGCTACACCTTC CATRSAVGSGGYTF
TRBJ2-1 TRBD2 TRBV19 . TGTGCCAGTAGGGTCGGCGGGGGGGCAGAGGAGCAGTTCTTC CASRVGGGAEEQFF
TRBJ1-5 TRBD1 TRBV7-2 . TGTGCCAGCAGCTTAGCACAGGGGGCGGCTCAGCCCCAGCATTTT CASSLAQGAAQPQHF
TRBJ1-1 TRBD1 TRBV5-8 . TGTGCCAGCAGCCCCGGACAGGGGGCGCGGACTGAAGCTTTCTTT CASSPGQGARTEAFF
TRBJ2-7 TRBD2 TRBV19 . TGTGCCAGTAGTATAGGGCCAGCGGGGTCGTACGAGCAGTACTTC CASSIGPAGSYEQYF
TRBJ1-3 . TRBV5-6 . TGTGCCAGCAGCTTAGGGCCCTCTGGAAACACCATATATTTT CASSLGPSGNTIYF
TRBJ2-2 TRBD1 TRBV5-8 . TGTGCCAGCAGCTTGCAGGGGGCGAACACCGGGGAGCTGTTTTTT CASSLQGANTGELFF
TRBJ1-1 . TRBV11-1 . TGTGCCAGCAGCCCTAACAGACACAACACTGAAGCTTTCTTT CASSPNRHNTEAFF
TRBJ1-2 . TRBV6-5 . TGTGCCAGCAGTTACAGGGGAGGCGACTATGGCTACACCTTC CASSYRGGDYGYTF
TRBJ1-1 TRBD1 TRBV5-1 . TGCGCCAGCAGCACTAGCCGCAGACAGGGCTCTGAAGCTTTCTTT CASSTSRRQGSEAFF
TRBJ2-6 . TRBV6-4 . TGTGCCAGCAGTGACGACAGCGGCTCTGGGGCCAACGTCCTGACTTTC CASSDDSGSGANVLTF
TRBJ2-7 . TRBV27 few TGTGCCAGCAGTTCGGGGAACGGACAGAAAAAGTACTTC CASSSGNGQKKYF
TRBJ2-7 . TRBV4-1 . TGCGCCAGCAGCCAAGTATACGGGAAGGCCTACGAGCAGTACTTC CASSQVYGKAYEQYF
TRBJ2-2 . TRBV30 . TGTGCCTGGGACCGAGATCGCGGGGAGCTGTTTTTT CAWDRDRGELFF
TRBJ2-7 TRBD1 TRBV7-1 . TGTGCCAGCAGCCCTCCACCCCGGGACAGGGCCTACGAGCAGTACTTC CASSPPPRDRAYEQYF
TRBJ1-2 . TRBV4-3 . TGCGCCAGCAGCCAAGATCTAACCGGCCCTCGTCGGGGCTACACCTTC CASSQDLTGPRRGYTF
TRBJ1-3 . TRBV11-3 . TGTGCCAGCGCCCCCGCTCAGGGTGGAGTGGAGGGAAACACCATATATTTT CASAPAQGGVEGNTIYF
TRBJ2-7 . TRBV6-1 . TGTGCCAGCAGTGATGGGGCCCCGCAGTACTTC CASSDGAPQYF
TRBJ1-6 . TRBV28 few TGTGCCAGCATACAGGTTGGGGATAATTCACCCCTCCACTTT CASIQVGDNSPLHF
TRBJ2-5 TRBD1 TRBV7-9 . TGTGCCAGCAGCTTAGCCGACAGGGGCGGACAAGAGACCCAGTACTTC CASSLADRGGQETQYF
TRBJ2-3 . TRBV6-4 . TGTGCCAGCAGTTTACAGGAAGGAGATACGCAGTATTTT CASSLQEGDTQYF
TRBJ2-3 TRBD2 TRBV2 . TGTGCCAGCAGTGAATACTCTAGCGGGGGGGAAAACACAGATACGCAGTATTTT CASSEYSSGGENTDTQYF
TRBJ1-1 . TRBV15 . TGTGCCACCAGCAACAAAGGACGGTTAAGAACTGAAGCTTTCTTT CATSNKGRLRTEAFF
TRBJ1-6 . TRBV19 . TGTGCCAGTAGTATAGGGGGTAATTCACCCCTCCACTTT CASSIGGNSPLHF
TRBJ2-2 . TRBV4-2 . TGTGCCAGCAGCCAAGATCCATCCGGGGGGAACACCGGGGAGCTGTTTTTT CASSQDPSGGNTGELFF
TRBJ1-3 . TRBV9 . TGTGCCAGCAGCGGCGCGCAGGGAAACACCATATATTTT CASSGAQGNTIYF
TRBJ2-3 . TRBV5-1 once TGCGCCAGCAGCGGCGGGCGTAGCACAGATACGCAGTATTTT CASSGGRSTDTQYF
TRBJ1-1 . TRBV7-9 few TGTGCCAGCAGCCTAGGGGGTTTAGGTACTGAAGCTTTCTTT CASSLGGLGTEAFF
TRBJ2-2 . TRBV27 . TGTGCCAGCAGGGAGGGCACCCTCTTGGAGACCGGGGAGCTGTTTTTT CASREGTLLETGELFF
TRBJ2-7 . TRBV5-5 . TGTGCCAGCAGCTTGGGTATAGGGGCCTACGAGCAGTACTTC CASSLGIGAYEQYF
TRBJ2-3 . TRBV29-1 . TGCAGCGTTGGCGGAGGCGCAGATACGCAGTATTTT CSVGGGADTQYF
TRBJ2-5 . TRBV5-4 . TGTGCCAGCAGATTAGGACTAACCCAAGAGACCCAGTACTTC CASRLGLTQETQYF
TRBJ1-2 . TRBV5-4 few TGTGCCAGCAGCGTTGGCGGGGCTGAGTATGGCTACACCTTC CASSVGGAEYGYTF
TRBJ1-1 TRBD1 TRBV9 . TGTGCCAGCAGCGGAGGGGACAGGGGCTCCACTGAAGCTTTCTTT CASSGGDRGSTEAFF
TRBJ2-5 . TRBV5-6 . TGTGCCAGCAGCTTCTTCGACGGGAACCAAGAGACCCAGTACTTC CASSFFDGNQETQYF
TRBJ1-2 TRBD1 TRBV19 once TGTGCCAGTAGCATTAACAGGGGGAGCCTTAACTATGGCTACACCTTC CASSINRGSLNYGYTF
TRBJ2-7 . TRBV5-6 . TGTGCCAGCAGCACCAGTCAGGGGGGCTACGAGCAGTACTTC CASSTSQGGYEQYF
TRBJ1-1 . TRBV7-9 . TGTGCCAGCAGCCTAGTGAACCTACTCGCGACTGAAGCTTTCTTT CASSLVNLLATEAFF
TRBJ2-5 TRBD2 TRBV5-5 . TGTGCCAGCAGCGAGGGACTAGCGGGGGGGGAAGAGACCCAGTACTTC CASSEGLAGGEETQYF
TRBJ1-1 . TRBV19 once TGTGCCAGCCAAGGGGCGAGTGAAGCTTTCTTT CASQGASEAFF
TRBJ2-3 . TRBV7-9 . TGTGCCAGCAGCTTAAACTATTTAGATACGCAGTATTTT CASSLNYLDTQYF
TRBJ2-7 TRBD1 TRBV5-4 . TGTGCCAGCAGCTTGGGACAGGGTGCCTACGAGCAGTACTTC CASSLGQGAYEQYF
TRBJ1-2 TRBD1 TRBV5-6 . TGTGCCAGCACCAGAGACAGGGGAAGGAGCTATGGCTACACCTTC CASTRDRGRSYGYTF
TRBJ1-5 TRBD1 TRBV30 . TGTGCCTGGTCAGGGGACAGTAATCAGCCCCAGCATTTT CAWSGDSNQPQHF
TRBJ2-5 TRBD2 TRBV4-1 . TGCGCCAGCAGCCAAGCACTAGCGGACCTCTTTGAAGAGACCCAGTACTTC CASSQALADLFEETQYF
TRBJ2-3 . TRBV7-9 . TGTGCCAGCAGCCCCGAGGCGGGGCAGACGCAGTATTTT CASSPEAGQTQYF
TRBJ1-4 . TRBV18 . TGTGCCAGCTCACCACGGGATTCAACTAATGAAAAACTGTTTTTT CASSPRDSTNEKLFF
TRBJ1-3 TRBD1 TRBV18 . TGTGCCAGCTCACCGATGGACAGGGACTCTGGAAACACCATATATTTT CASSPMDRDSGNTIYF
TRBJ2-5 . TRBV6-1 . TGTGCCAGCAGTGAAACAGGATACGAGACCCAGTACTTC CASSETGYETQYF
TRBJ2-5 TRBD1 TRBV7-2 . TGTGCCAGCAGCCCGGACAGGGCACAAGAGACCCAGTACTTC CASSPDRAQETQYF